Presented here are 21 T cell receptor beta chains from one specimen sequenced in a study of blood T cell repertoires in COVID-19. Measured with immunoSEQ multiplex PCR; TCRdb has only the in-frame clones, and not every one. Here the sample spans about 260,000 clones, approximately 87% being singletons. The specimen sequenced was peripheral blood. These receptors all stem from a woman aged 45 to 65 with acute or convalescent COVID-19.

The chain recombines TRBV6-5 with TRBJ2-7; 10 bases agree with TRBD2. CDR1 MNHEY and CDR2 SVGAGI come from the germline V gene. CDR3 length equals 14 residues. Trimming at V came to 4 bases and at J to 6 bases, leaving 6 bases not matched to a gene. This CDR3 reads CASSSDSGRFEQYF. The CDR3 coding sequence is TGTGCCAGCAGTTCGGATAGCGGGAGGTTCGAGCAGTACTTC.

The chain carries TRBV19 and TRBJ1-5; 7 nucleotides match TRBD1. Germline V gene data show CDR1 as LNHDA and CDR2 as SQIVND (reference sequence). CDR3 length: 14 amino acids. Trimming cost V 7 bases and J 5 bases; bases outside gene matches: 8. Here the CDR3 DNA reads TGTGCCAGTAAGGATGGACAGGAAGATCAGCCCCAGCATTTT. This encodes CASKDGQEDQPQHF.

V and J are TRBV2 and TRBJ2-2, with 11 bases lining up with TRBD2. The CDR3 has 16 amino acids. CDR1 and CDR2 (germline): SNHLY, FYNNEI. V was pared by 6 bases and J by 2 bases, with 5 bases of the junction left unmatched. CDR3 in DNA: TGTGCCAGCAGATCAACTAGCGGGAGTAACACCGGGGAGCTGTTTTTT. This codes for CASRSTSGSNTGELFF.

The chain uses TRBV30 and TRBJ2-1, with a tentative D call TRBD1 (6 bases). The germline V gene has CDR1 GTSNPN and CDR2 SVGIG (reference sequence). CDR3 size: 14 residues. V was cut by 2 bases and J by 0 bases, with 8 bases left in between. The CDR3 reads CAWSTGSSYNEQFF. Here the CDR3 DNA reads TGTGCCTGGAGTACAGGGAGCTCCTACAATGAGCAGTTCTTC. The whole variable domain, remainder taken from reference TRBV30 and TRBJ2-1, is SQTIHQWPATLVQPVGSPLSLECTVEGTSNPNLYWYRQAAGRGLQLLFYSVGIGQISSEVPQNLSASRPQDRQFILSSKKLLLSDSGFYLCAWSTGSSYNEQFFGPGTRLTVL.

The CDR3 DNA follows: TGTGCCAGCAGCCCAAATCCCAATCAGCCCCAGCATTTT. It specifies CASSPNPNQPQHF. The J gene is TRBJ1-5, the V gene TRBV7-2; D gene uncertain. V was pared by 5 bases and J by 3 bases, with 8 bases between. CDR1 SGHTA and CDR2 FQGNSA come from the germline V gene. This CDR3 contains 13 residues.

The genes are TRBV24-1 and TRBJ1-2, with D uncertain. V shed 6 bases and J shed 5 bases, with 15 bases lying between them. This CDR3 spans 14 amino acids. Germline-derived CDR1 and CDR2 are KGHDR and SFDVKD. Written as DNA, the CDR3 is TGTGCCACCAGTTCAGACCGACATTTTTATGGCTACACCTTC. Residues: CATSSDRHFYGYTF.

V usage is TRBV12-3 or TRBV12-4 and J usage is TRBJ1-1, with D perhaps matching TRBD1 (6 bases). Trimming removed 6 bases from V and 0 bases from J, with 8 bases in between. The length of the CDR3 is 13 residues. CDR3 in DNA: TGTGCCAGCAGACAGGGCCTGAACACTGAAGCTTTCTTT. Amino acid sequence: CASRQGLNTEAFF.

The chain couples TRBV19 to TRBJ2-1; a weak D match, TRBD2 (6 bases). This CDR3 contains 14 residues. Per germline, CDR1 LNHDA and CDR2 SQIVND (reference sequence). V was pared by 7 bases and J by 7 bases, with 17 bases between. The CDR3 nucleotides are TGTGCCAGTACGGGAGACGGTTGGGTGAATGAGCAGTTCTTC. Translating it yields CASTGDGWVNEQFF.

The chain is built from TRBV7-2 and TRBJ2-2, with D possibly TRBD1 on 5 matching bases. The CDR3 is 16 residues long. Germline V lookup: CDR1 SGHTA, CDR2 FQGNSA. V was clipped by 4 bases and J by 3 bases, with 15 bases between them. DNA of the CDR3: TGTGCCAGCAGCTCCCAAGGGGCAGGGCACACCGGGGAGCTGTTTTTT. Its protein product is CASSSQGAGHTGELFF.

The rearrangement links TRBV7-3 to TRBJ2-2; 8 bases fit TRBD1. V was pared by 2 bases and J by 6 bases, with 8 bases of the junction left unmatched. Looked up from germline, CDR1 is SGHTA and CDR2 is FQGTGA. The CDR3 covers 16 residues. CDR3 in DNA: TGTGCCAGCAGCTTATACGGGACAGGAATGTCCGGGGAGCTGTTTTTT. Translating it yields CASSLYGTGMSGELFF.

The chain combines TRBV7-6 with TRBJ2-5; 7 bases line up with TRBD1. The CDR3 consists of 15 residues. J was trimmed by 6 bases and V by 2 bases; bases with no gene match: 9. CDR1 and CDR2 (germline): SGHVS, FNYEAQ. CDR3 loop: CASSLRAGQEQTQYF. CDR3 DNA: TGTGCCAGCAGCTTACGGGCTGGACAGGAGCAGACCCAGTACTTC.

J is TRBJ2-4 and V is TRBV5-1, with D hard to call. Germline values: CDR1 SGHRS, CDR2 YFSETQ. V lost 0 bases to trimming and J lost 0 bases, with 4 bases between them. The CDR3 contains 14 residues. CDR3 nucleotides: TGCGCCAGCAGCTTGGAACAAGCCAAAAACATTCAGTACTTC. It yields the protein CASSLEQAKNIQYF.

This chain joins TRBV9 and TRBJ2-1; 9 bases align to TRBD2. From germline, CDR1 is SGDLS and CDR2 YYNGEE. V lost 0 bases and J lost 7; bases outside the gene matches: 5. CDR3 size: 15 residues. The CDR3 region is CASSVVSGRINEQFF. The CDR3 coding sequence is TGTGCCAGCAGCGTAGTGAGCGGGAGGATTAATGAGCAGTTCTTC.

This clone was detected once. CDR3 nucleotide sequence: TGTGCCAGTAGTATCGCAGGGGGTCCCTACGAGCAGTACTTC. Translation gives CASSIAGGPYEQYF. The chain is built from TRBV19 and TRBJ2-7, with TRBD1 matching over 7 bases. V dropped 3 bases and J dropped 2; count of bases not matched to a gene: 4. In germline, CDR1 is LNHDA, CDR2 SQIVND (reference sequence). This CDR3 comprises 14 residues.

This chain links TRBV27 with TRBJ2-2, with 9 bases lining up with TRBD2. The length of the CDR3 is 15 residues. From germline, CDR1 is MNHEY and CDR2 SMNVEV (reference sequence). The V gene end was trimmed by 7 bases and the J gene end by 4 bases; junction bases not matched to a gene: 7. The CDR3 spells CASKVAGEGTGELFF. CDR3 sequence (DNA): TGTGCCAGCAAAGTAGCGGGAGAGGGCACCGGGGAGCTGTTTTTT.

This chain uses TRBV29-1 with TRBJ2-1; TRBD1 is a possible D gene (5 bases). There are 12 residues in the CDR3. Trimming stripped 7 bases from V and 0 bases from J, with 7 bases between. Germline lookup yields CDR1 SQVTM and CDR2 ANQGSEA. In DNA, the CDR3 is TGCAGCGGAGACAGCTCCTACAATGAGCAGTTCTTC. It codes for CSGDSSYNEQFF.

The chain has TRBV7-8 and TRBJ1-1; 10 bases are a match to TRBD1. Germline-derived CDR1 and CDR2 are SGHVS and FQNEAQ. Trimming removed 5 bases from V and 0 bases from J; junction bases left unmatched: 6. This CDR3 spans 16 amino acids. CDR3 residues: CASSILGQGMNTEAFF. Written as DNA, the CDR3 is TGTGCCAGCAGCATTCTGGGACAGGGGATGAACACTGAAGCTTTCTTT.

This chain links TRBV9 with TRBJ1-5; possibly TRBD1 for D (6 bases). V lost 4 bases to trimming and J lost 3 bases, with 14 bases between them. CDR1 and CDR2 from the germline V gene are SGDLS and YYNGEE. The CDR3 runs to 15 residues. CDR3 DNA sequence: TGTGCCAGCAGCACATCCCCAGGGGTCAATCAGCCCCAGCATTTT. Amino acids: CASSTSPGVNQPQHF.

The chain has TRBV28 and TRBJ1-3, with TRBD1 identical over 9 bases. The junction had 2 bases not matched to a gene; V was cut back by 6 bases and J by 2 bases. The CDR3 totals 14 residues. From germline, CDR1 is MDHEN and CDR2 SYDVKM. The CDR3 protein is CASRRQGAGNTIYF. The CDR3, as DNA: TGTGCCAGCAGACGACAGGGGGCTGGAAACACCATATATTTT.

This chain uses TRBV27 with TRBJ1-2; 8 bases line up with TRBD1. CDR1 is MNHEY and CDR2 is SMNVEV in the germline V gene (reference sequence). The CDR3 is 13 residues long. The trim removed 6 bases at V and 8 bases at J, leaving 8 bases unmatched. CDR3 amino acids: CASRVTGAGGYTF. CDR3 nucleotides: TGTGCCAGCAGGGTGACAGGGGCCGGGGGCTACACCTTC.

The genes are TRBV5-4 and TRBJ2-1, with D unclear. The germline V and J ends were trimmed by 3 bases and 3 bases, with 13 bases remaining between them. The CDR3 has 15 residues. CDR1 is SGHNT, CDR2 YYREEE, per germline (reference sequence). This CDR3 is CASSYGGELYNEQFF. The CDR3 DNA reads TGTGCCAGCAGCTATGGCGGAGAGCTCTACAATGAGCAGTTCTTC.